These 27 T cell receptor beta chains originate from one sample sequenced in a study of Graves' ophthalmopathy and Graves' hyperthyroidism. The study amplified TCR beta CDR3 regions using RNA transcripts. HTBI primers were used in a first-round RT-PCR, which preceded a second-round multiplex PCR. TCRdb redid the calling of the multiplex PCR reads with MiXCR, one entry per CDR3 protein. Of about 620,000 distinct CDR3 sequences in the sample, about 20% were seen once. Input material: peripheral blood. Receptors originate from a woman aged 18-29 years with stable Graves' hyperthyroidism. Some clones in this sample may be carry-over from other donors' samples.

The sample holds many counts of this clonotype. The conserved phenylalanine or tryptophan is not found at the CDR3 terminus, so this likely reflects a read error. This chain connects TRBV12-3 or TRBV12-4 to TRBJ1-5, with D possibly matching TRBD1 (5 bases). The CDR3 has 14 amino acids. V lost 8 bases and J lost 12, with 23 bases in between. The CDR3 region is CASARGAAIGSQHS. The CDR3, as DNA: TGTGCCAGCGCGCGAGGGGCCGCAATCGGTAGCCAGCATTCT.

This clonotype was recorded at least ten times. The V and J genes are TRBV5-6 and TRBJ1-1; D may be TRBD1 (5 bases). V lost 1 base and J lost 7, with 11 bases in between. Per the germline V gene, CDR1 is SGHDT and CDR2 is YYEEEE. The CDR3 covers 13 residues. The CDR3 DNA follows: TGTGCCAGCAGCTTGTTGGGGCACCGTGAAGCTTTCTTT. Translating it yields CASSLLGHREAFF.

This clonotype appeared a few times. The chain employs TRBV29-1 and TRBJ2-5, with unresolved D. The V gene lost 6 bases and the J gene lost 1 base, with 18 bases spanning the gap. Germline-derived CDR1 and CDR2 are SQVTM and ANQGSEA. This CDR3 contains 15 residues. CDR3: CSVTPSGQFQETQYF. CDR3 nucleotide sequence: TGCAGCGTCACCCCCAGTGGTCAATTCCAAGAGACCCAGTACTTC.

V is TRBV27 and J is TRBJ1-1; no clear D. V shed 4 bases and J shed 9 bases, with 9 bases lying between them. Looked up from germline, CDR1 is MNHEY and CDR2 is SMNVEV (reference sequence). The length of the CDR3 is 11 residues. The CDR3 DNA reads TGTGCCAGCAGTTCGCGGGTACAAGCTTTCTTT. Translating it yields CASSSRVQAFF.

The chain combines TRBV27 with TRBJ2-2; a possible D gene is TRBD1 (6 bases). CDR1 and CDR2 (germline): MNHEY, SMNVEV (reference sequence). V was clipped by 7 bases and J by 3 bases, with 15 bases between them. This CDR3 has 15 amino acids. CDR3 nucleotides: TGTGCCAGCAAAGCGAGTCAGGGGTACACCGGGGAGCTGTTTTTT. Its protein is CASKASQGYTGELFF.

This clonotype has more than one count but fewer than ten. This chain uses TRBV15 with TRBJ1-6; D not resolved. Trimming took off 3 bases at V and 10 bases at J, with 7 bases between the two ends. The CDR3 has 12 residues. CDR1 LNHNV and CDR2 YYDKDF come from the germline V gene (reference sequence). The CDR3 is CATSSPPSPLHF. The CDR3, as DNA: TGTGCCACCAGCAGTCCCCCCTCACCCCTCCACTTT.

This chain links TRBV19 with TRBJ1-5; D is undetermined. V lost 3 bases and J 2 bases, leaving 8 bases between the germline ends. Looked up from germline, CDR1 is LNHDA and CDR2 is SQIVND (reference sequence). This CDR3 region has 14 residues. The CDR3 protein is CASSIGIGNQPQHF. CDR3 DNA: TGTGCCAGTAGTATTGGGATCGGCAATCAGCCCCAGCATTTT.

Only a few counts were recorded for this clonotype. The CDR3 region is CASSPRDRGGETQYF. CDR3 bases: TGCGCCAGCAGCCCCCGGGACAGGGGGGGAGAGACCCAGTACTTC. The V call is TRBV5-1, the J call TRBJ2-5; 11 bases are shared with TRBD1. The CDR3 runs 15 residues. J gave up 4 bases and V 4 bases, and 6 bases lay outside the gene matches. CDR1 and CDR2 from the germline V gene are SGHRS and YFSETQ.

The rearrangement links TRBV6-5 to TRBJ1-5; tentatively, D is TRBD1 (5 bases). There are 17 residues in the CDR3. Trimming stripped 0 bases from V and 7 bases from J, with 19 bases between. Germline V gives CDR1 MNHEY, CDR2 SVGAGI. In nucleotides, the CDR3 is TGTGCCAGCAGTTACTCCCTATCACCAGGGTTGGAACAGCCCCAGCATTTT. Translation: CASSYSLSPGLEQPQHF.

Of note for this clonotype: The junction does not match germline at one end; this may be a read error. This chain links TRBV12-5 with TRBJ2-5; 10 nucleotides match TRBD1. The CDR3 has 15 residues. Germline CDR1 and CDR2: LGHNT and FRNRAP. The CDR3 sequence is CASGLGQGREKTQYF. The CDR3 coding sequence is TGTGCTAGTGGCTTGGGACAGGGGCGTGAGAAGACCCAGTACTTC.

This clonotype was found many times. The chain recombines TRBV5-1 with TRBJ2-5, with 8 bases lining up with TRBD1. J was trimmed by 2 bases and V by 0 bases; bases with no gene match: 6. Germline V gene sequence: CDR1 SGHRS, CDR2 YFSETQ. The CDR3 has 16 amino acids. In nucleotides, the CDR3 is TGCGCCAGCAGCTTGGGGGACAGGCGGACACAAGAGACCCAGTACTTC. Protein: CASSLGDRRTQETQYF.

The table lists this clonotype with many counts. The J gene is TRBJ2-7, the V gene TRBV6-5; D is uncertain. Trimming stripped 3 bases from V and 4 bases from J, with 10 bases between. The germline CDR1 and CDR2 sequences are MNHEY and SVGAGI. This CDR3 contains 13 residues. As DNA, the CDR3 is TGTGCCAGCAGTTATGGGAACGGGTACGAGCAGTACTTC. Its translation is CASSYGNGYEQYF.

The J gene is TRBJ2-5, the V gene TRBV20-1; D perhaps matches TRBD1 (5 bases). The V end was cut by 1 base, the J end by 0 bases, with 12 bases between. The V gene's germline CDR1 is DFQATT and CDR2 SNEGSKA (reference sequence). The CDR3 runs to 15 residues. The DNA of the CDR3 is TGCAGTGCTAGAGGCAGGGAAGATTACCAAGAGACCCAGTACTTC. Translated: CSARGREDYQETQYF.

This clonotype was detected ten times or more. CDR3 DNA: TGTGCCAGCAGCTTATGGGCGGACCAAGAGACCCAGTACTTC. Its protein is CASSLWADQETQYF. V usage is TRBV11-2 and J usage is TRBJ2-5; D gene ambiguous. The CDR3 contains 14 residues. In germline, CDR1 is SGHAT, CDR2 FQNNGV. The germline V and J ends were trimmed by 2 bases and 0 bases, with 7 bases remaining between them.

This clonotype has more than one count but fewer than ten. The rearrangement uses TRBV6-1 and TRBJ2-7; TRBD1 matches 8 bases. V trimming: 6 bases; J trimming: 5 bases; junction bases outside the gene matches: 12. Germline V gene data show CDR1 as MNHNS and CDR2 as SASEGT. The CDR3 is 15 amino acids. The CDR3 coding sequence is TGTGCCAGCAGGAACGGACAGGGCCTAAGGAACGAGCAGTACTTC. It encodes CASRNGQGLRNEQYF.

The rearrangement links TRBV27 to TRBJ1-5, with 7 bases identical to TRBD1. This CDR3 is 15 amino acids long. The germline V gene has CDR1 MNHEY and CDR2 SMNVEV (reference sequence). After removal of 3 bases from V and 4 bases from J, the junction contained 6 bases not matched to a gene. Here the CDR3 reads CASSFGTAENQPQHF. The CDR3 DNA follows: TGTGCCAGCAGTTTCGGGACAGCAGAGAATCAGCCCCAGCATTTT.

The sample holds many counts of this clonotype. V gene TRBV20-1 combines with J gene TRBJ2-7; weak D call: TRBD2 (5 bases). V was shortened by 5 bases and J by 2 bases, with 10 bases between the two germline ends. Looked up from germline, CDR1 is DFQATT and CDR2 is SNEGSKA (reference sequence). The CDR3 contains 12 residues. The CDR3, as DNA: TGCAGTGCTGCTAGCCGAGCCTACGAGCAGTACTTC. Amino acids: CSAASRAYEQYF.

This clonotype was seen ten or more times. The gene calls are TRBV6-5 and TRBJ2-7; D remains ambiguous. Trimming removed 2 bases from V and 2 bases from J, with 7 bases in between. CDR1 and CDR2 (germline): MNHEY, SVGAGI. The CDR3 is made up of 13 amino acids. CDR3 bases: TGTGCCAGCAGTTACCATGAAGCCTACGAGCAGTACTTC. Its translation is CASSYHEAYEQYF.

The rearrangement joins TRBV7-2 to TRBJ2-7; D possibly uses TRBD1 or TRBD2 (6 bases each). V was pared by 4 bases and J by 2 bases, with 15 bases between. Per the germline V gene, CDR1 is SGHTA and CDR2 is FQGNSA. This CDR3 contains 15 residues. The CDR3 here is CASSSVSGATYEQYF. The DNA for the CDR3 is TGTGCCAGCAGCTCCGTGTCGGGGGCGACCTACGAGCAGTACTTC.

At least ten counts were recorded for this clonotype. The chain joins TRBV20-1 to TRBJ1-2; 8 nucleotides align to TRBD1. The CDR3 loop spans 12 amino acids. Germline lookup yields CDR1 DFQATT and CDR2 SNEGSKA (reference sequence). V was clipped by 5 bases and J by 2 bases; unmatched bases: 1. The CDR3 loop reads CSARQGNYGYTF. CDR3 DNA: TGCAGTGCTCGACAGGGGAACTATGGCTACACCTTC.

The chain uses TRBV15 and TRBJ1-1, with TRBD1 identical over 9 bases. Unmatched junction bases numbered 6, after V lost 0 bases and J lost 4 bases. Germline lookup yields CDR1 LNHNV and CDR2 YYDKDF (reference sequence). CDR3 length: 16 amino acids. CDR3 nucleotide sequence: TGTGCCACCAGCAGAGAATCAGGGACAGGGCCCACTGAAGCTTTCTTT. Translated, it gives CATSRESGTGPTEAFF.

This clonotype was seen ten or more times. This chain uses TRBV5-1 with TRBJ1-1; 7 nucleotides align to TRBD1. The V gene's germline CDR1 is SGHRS and CDR2 YFSETQ. This CDR3 comprises 14 residues. V dropped 5 bases and J dropped 3; count of bases not matched to a gene: 7. CDR3 sequence reads: CASSRQGLDTEAFF. The CDR3 coding sequence is TGCGCCAGCAGTCGACAGGGTCTGGACACTGAAGCTTTCTTT.

The table lists this clonotype with a few counts. The rearrangement links TRBV4-2 to TRBJ2-7; D gene ambiguous. The CDR3 sequence is 14 residues long. V lost 1 base, J lost 6 bases, and 13 bases lay in between. Germline V gives CDR1 LGHNA, CDR2 YNFKEQ. The CDR3 sequence: CASSQVTSTREQYF. Here the CDR3 DNA reads TGTGCCAGCAGCCAAGTAACTTCCACGCGCGAGCAGTACTTC.

This clonotype was counted ten times or more. J is TRBJ1-1 and V is TRBV11-2; TRBD1 matches at 7 bases. V lost 2 bases to trimming and J lost 2 bases; unmatched junction nucleotides: 8. Germline V gives CDR1 SGHAT, CDR2 FQNNGV. The CDR3 runs to 16 residues. CDR3 sequence: CASSLNPGTVNTEAFF. In DNA, the CDR3 is TGTGCCAGCAGCTTAAACCCGGGGACAGTAAACACTGAAGCTTTCTTT.

The sample holds a few counts of this clonotype. The chain's CDR3 is CASSPPAGGGMNTEAFF. The CDR3 coding sequence is TGTGCCAGCTCACCACCGGCAGGGGGAGGCATGAACACTGAAGCTTTCTTT. The V gene is TRBV18, the J gene TRBJ1-1, with 7 nucleotides matching TRBD1. The CDR3 covers 17 residues. Germline CDR1 reads KGHSH; CDR2 reads LQKENI. V shed 0 bases, J shed 0 bases, and the junction held 7 bases outside the gene matches.

This clonotype appeared many times. The V call is TRBV12-3 or TRBV12-4, the J call TRBJ2-5, with D unresolved. The CDR3 has 14 residues. V shed 6 bases and J shed 1 base, with 12 bases lying between them. The CDR3 region has the DNA TGTGCCAGCAGGGGTATTGGTATCCAAGAGACCCAGTACTTC. This sequence encodes CASRGIGIQETQYF.

This rearrangement joins TRBV6-5 to TRBJ2-2; 7 bases are shared with TRBD1. Germline trimming cut 4 bases from V and 7 bases from J; bases unmatched to any gene: 9. The CDR3 extends over 15 amino acids. The germline V gene encodes CDR1 MNHEY and CDR2 SVGAGI. CDR3 sequence (DNA): TGTGCCAGCAGTTCACAGGGGTGGATTGGCGGGGAGCTGTTTTTT. Amino acids: CASSSQGWIGGELFF.